Sequencing of this T cell receptor (beta chain) was carried out in a study of identical twins. cDNA molecules carried unique molecular identifiers, and template switching added a universal primer site. In TCRdb, the 5' RACE reads were re-called with MiXCR into one record per CDR3 protein. In the table there are roughly 290,000 distinct CDR3 sequences, over 8.5% of which are singletons. Germline V lookup: CDR1 MNHEY, CDR2 SMNVEV (reference sequence). Trimming stripped 5 bases from V and 0 bases from J, with 14 bases between. The CDR3 spans 16 residues. At least ten counts were recorded for this clonotype. Its antigen is as yet unknown. Study-wide findings and caveats: Insertions were fewer in abundant cord blood beta clonotypes, whereas memory repertoires showed none of this pattern. Out-of-frame sharing of TCR alpha in monozygotic twins was underestimated by models.

This same sample was also part of a study on yellow fever vaccine responses in identical twins.

J is TRBJ2-1 and V is TRBV27, with D perhaps TRBD2 (6 bases). The clonotype comes from a woman in her late teens or twenties in good health. The material sequenced was CD8+ T cells sorted from blood. As DNA, the CDR3 is TGTGCCAGCAGTCTATTAGCGGATAGCTCCTACAATGAGCAGTTCTTC. Its protein is CASSLLADSSYNEQFF.